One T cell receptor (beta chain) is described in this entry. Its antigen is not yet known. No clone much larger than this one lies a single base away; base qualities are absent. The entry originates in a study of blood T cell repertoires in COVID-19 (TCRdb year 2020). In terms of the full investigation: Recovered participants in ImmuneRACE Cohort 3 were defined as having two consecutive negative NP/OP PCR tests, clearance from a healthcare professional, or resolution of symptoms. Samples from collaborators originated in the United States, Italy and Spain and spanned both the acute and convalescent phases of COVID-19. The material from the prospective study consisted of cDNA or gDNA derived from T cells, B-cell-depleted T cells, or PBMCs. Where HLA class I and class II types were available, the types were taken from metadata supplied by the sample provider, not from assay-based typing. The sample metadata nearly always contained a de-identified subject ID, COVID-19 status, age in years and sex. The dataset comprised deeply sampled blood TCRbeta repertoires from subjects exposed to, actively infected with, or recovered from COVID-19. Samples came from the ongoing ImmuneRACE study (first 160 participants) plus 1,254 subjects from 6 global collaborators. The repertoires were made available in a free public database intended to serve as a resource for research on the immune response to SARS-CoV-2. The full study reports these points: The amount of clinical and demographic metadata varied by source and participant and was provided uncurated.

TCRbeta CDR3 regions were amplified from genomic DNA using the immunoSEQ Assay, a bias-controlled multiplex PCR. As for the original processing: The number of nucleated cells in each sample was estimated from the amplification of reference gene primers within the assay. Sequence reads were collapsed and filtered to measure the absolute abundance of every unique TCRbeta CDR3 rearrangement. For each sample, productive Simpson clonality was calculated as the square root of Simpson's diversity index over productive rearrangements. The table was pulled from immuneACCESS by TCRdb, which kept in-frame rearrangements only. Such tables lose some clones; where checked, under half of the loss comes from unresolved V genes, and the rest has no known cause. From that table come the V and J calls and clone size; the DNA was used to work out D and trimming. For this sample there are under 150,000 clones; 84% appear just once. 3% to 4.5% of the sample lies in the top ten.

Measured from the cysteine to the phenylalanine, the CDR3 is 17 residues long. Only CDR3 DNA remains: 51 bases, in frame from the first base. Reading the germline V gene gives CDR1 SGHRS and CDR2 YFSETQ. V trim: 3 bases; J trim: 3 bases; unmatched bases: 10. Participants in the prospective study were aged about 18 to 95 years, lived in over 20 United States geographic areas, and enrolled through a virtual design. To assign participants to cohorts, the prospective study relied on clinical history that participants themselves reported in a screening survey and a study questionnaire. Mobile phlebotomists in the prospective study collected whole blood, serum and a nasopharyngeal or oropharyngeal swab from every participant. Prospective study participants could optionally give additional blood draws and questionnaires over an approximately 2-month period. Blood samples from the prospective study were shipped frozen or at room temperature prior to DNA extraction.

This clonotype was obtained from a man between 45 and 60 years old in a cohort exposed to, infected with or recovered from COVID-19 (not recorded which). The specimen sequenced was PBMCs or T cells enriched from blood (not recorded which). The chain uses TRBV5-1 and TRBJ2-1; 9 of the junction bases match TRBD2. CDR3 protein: CASSYAPREGYYNEQFF. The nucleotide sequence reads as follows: TGCGCCAGCAGCTACGCCCCGCGGGAGGGATACTACAATGAGCAGTTCTTC.